This T cell receptor (beta chain) was sequenced during a study of blood T cells in healthy people across ages (dated by TCRdb to 2014 to 2015). Regarding the complete study: In model experiments, template switching captured roughly one uniquely barcoded TCR beta cDNA molecule for every two T cells. The donors were divided into four age groups: young (average about 16 years), middle-aged (approximately 41), aged (approximately 62) and long-lived (about 80). To avoid experimental bias, donors of different ages were randomly spread across the sequencing lanes. Two additional independent replicas of 1 million unique cDNA reads from the same blood draw were analyzed for two donors (one aged 18 to 30 and one aged 80 or older). Age-related changes in TCR beta repertoire diversity were measured in the study by deep sequencing normalized with unique cDNA molecular identifiers.

The donors were roughly 40 Caucasian individuals from Russia, aged roughly 6 to 90 years, who were systemically healthy. Each donor gave 8.5 to 10 milliliters of peripheral blood, collected into EDTA-treated Vacutainer tubes. Ficoll-Paque density-gradient centrifugation was used to isolate PBMCs, with at least 6.5 million obtained per sample. Total RNA was extracted from PBMCs with Trizol reagent, with at least 5 micrograms obtained per sample. For every donor, flow cytometry on a PBMC aliquot measured the percentage of naive CD45RAhigh/CD27high T cells. For this clonotype: The antigen it binds to is not known. It has no much larger one-base neighbor in the sample; base qualities were not kept.

Libraries were prepared through 5' RACE. TCRdb records Illumina HiSeq 2500 as the sequencer. A second 7 to 11 cycle PCR used a sample-barcoded 5' primer and a J-beta primer mix. A unique molecular identifier was introduced onto each TCR beta cDNA molecule by a template-switch 5' adaptor carrying 12 random nucleotides. Each sample yielded at least 2.5 million CDR3-containing paired-end reads. First-strand cDNA was synthesized from all RNA with the Mint cDNA synthesis kit, primed by a TRBC-specific oligonucleotide. Following uracil-DNA glycosylase treatment, all cDNA underwent a first 18-cycle PCR with the universal primers M1SS and BC2_uni_R. The paper's processing steps were these. Normalization of each sample was performed by random selection of 1 million high-quality reads, each carrying a distinct molecular identifier. Instead of being binned into consensus sequences, reads with shared molecular identifiers were discarded. CDR3 identification, clonotype clustering and error correction used MiTCR with a Q25 quality threshold and the strictest error-elimination algorithm. Lower-bound total TCR beta diversity was estimated with a nonparametric unseen species model using Euler transformation. TCRdb reran the public reads through fastp at Q25 and MiXCR, keeping productive beta chains. For every CDR3 protein sequence, its rows merge into one entry that carries the most common genes and DNA. These V and J calls derive from TCRdb rather than the authors' analysis. A total of 550,000 to 750,000 distinct CDR3 sequences appear in this sample, around 21% of them only once. Of the sample, 3% to 4% falls within the top ten clones.

Overall study outcomes, separate from this receptor: There was a strong correlation between observed TCR beta diversity and the percentage of naive T cells measured by flow cytometry. Conclusive comparison of naive and antigen-experienced compartments was prevented by the profiling of bulk unsorted PBMCs. Estimates of total diversity from one million sequenced T cells were regarded as lower bounds and underestimates. Because donor CMV infection status was unknown, age-related changes in expanded clonotypes were potentially confounded. Compared with the aged group, the long-lived group had more naive CD4+ T cells, fewer expanded clones and increased TCR diversity, a pattern suggesting age selection. Observed TCR beta diversity per million T cells fell roughly linearly with age, and a significant reduction was already apparent by age about 36.

As encoded in the germline V gene, CDR1 is SGHTA while CDR2 is FQGNSA. V is reduced by 6 bases and J by 2 bases, leaving a spacing of 8 bases between them. Inclusive of the bounding cysteine and phenylalanine, the CDR3 is 13 residues long. This entry keeps only the CDR3 DNA: 39 bases, framed from base 1. The TCR sequence derives from an older man in good health. Sequencing was carried out using blood. This chain is built from TRBV7-2 and TRBJ1-5, and possibly TRBD1, on 6 matching bases. The DNA sequence reads TGTGCCAGCAGGGAGGGGGGCAATCAGCCCCAGCATTTT. Its protein reads: CASREGGNQPQHF.